Reported below is one T cell receptor beta chain. A second PCR, run for about 7 to 11 cycles, used a sample-barcoded 5' primer plus a J-beta primer mix. MiXCR, run by TCRdb on the 5' RACE reads, gives a single entry per CDR3 protein. The sample lists 1 million or so distinct CDR3 sequences, around 25% occurring once. The data stem from a study of blood T cells in healthy people across ages. This same sample was also part of a study on T cells of mothers and their children.

This receptor was taken from a girl aged 2 to 9 in good health. Material: blood.

For the CDR3, the DNA is TGTGCCAGCAGGACTAACACTAGCACAGATACGCAGTACTTT. Its translation: CASRTNTSTDTQYF. The rearrangement joins TRBV21-1 to TRBJ2-3; the table names TRBD2, a call not compared with the DNA. TRBV21-1 is described as a pseudogene. The length of the CDR3 is 14 residues.